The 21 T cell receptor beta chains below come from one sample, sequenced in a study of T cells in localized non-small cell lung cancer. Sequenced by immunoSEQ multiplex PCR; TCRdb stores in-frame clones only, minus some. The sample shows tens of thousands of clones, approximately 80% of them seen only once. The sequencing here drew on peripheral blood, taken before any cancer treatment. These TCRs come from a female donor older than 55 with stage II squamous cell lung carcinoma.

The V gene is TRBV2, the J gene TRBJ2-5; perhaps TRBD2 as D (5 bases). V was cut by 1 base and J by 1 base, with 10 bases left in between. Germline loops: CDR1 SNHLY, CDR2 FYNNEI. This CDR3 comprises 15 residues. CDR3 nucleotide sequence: TGTGCCAGCAGTGAAGACGCGGGCAGCCAAGAGACCCAGTACTTC. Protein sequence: CASSEDAGSQETQYF.

The CDR3 DNA reads TGCAGCGTTGAAGATCCCCTCCGGGGGACGGGTACGCAGTATTTT. It encodes CSVEDPLRGTGTQYF. V usage is TRBV29-1 and J usage is TRBJ2-3; tentative D call: TRBD2 (6 bases). Germline lookup yields CDR1 SQVTM and CDR2 ANQGSEA. Trimming stripped 0 bases from V and 8 bases from J, with 18 bases between. The CDR3 has 15 amino acids.

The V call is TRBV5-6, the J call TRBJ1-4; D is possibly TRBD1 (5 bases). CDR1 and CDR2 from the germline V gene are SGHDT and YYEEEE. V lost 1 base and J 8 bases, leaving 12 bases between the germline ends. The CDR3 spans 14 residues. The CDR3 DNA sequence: TGTGCCAGCAGCTTGAGGGCAGGGAACGAAAAACTGTTTTTT. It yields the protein CASSLRAGNEKLFF.

The CDR3 reads CASSLETLNTEAFF. In nucleotides, the CDR3 is TGTGCCAGCAGCTTAGAGACGCTGAACACTGAAGCTTTCTTT. The rearrangement links TRBV11-2 to TRBJ1-1, with D unclear. The germline CDR1 and CDR2 sequences are SGHAT and FQNNGV. This CDR3 comprises 14 residues. V lost 0 bases and J 0 bases, leaving 5 bases between the germline ends. Filled out from reference TRBV11-2 and TRBJ1-1, the complete variable domain reads EAGVAQSPRYKIIEKRQSVAFWCNPISGHATLYWYQQILGQGPKLLIQFQNNGVVDDSQLPKDRFSAERLKGVDSTLKIQPAKLEDSAVYLCASSLETLNTEAFFGQGTRLTVV.

CDR3 nucleotides: TGTGCCAGCGGTCGGACTAGCGGGGGGGCCATAGATACGCAGTATTTT. Protein: CASGRTSGGAIDTQYF. J is TRBJ2-3 and V is TRBV6-6, with 15 bases identical to TRBD2. The CDR3 is 16 residues long. V gave up 8 bases and J gave up 5 bases; unmatched junction bases: 8. Germline lookup yields CDR1 MNHNY and CDR2 SVGAGI (reference sequence).

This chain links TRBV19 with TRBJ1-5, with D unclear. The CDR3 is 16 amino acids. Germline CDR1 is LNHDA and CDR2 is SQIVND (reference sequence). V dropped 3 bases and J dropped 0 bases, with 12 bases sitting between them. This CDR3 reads CASSMKGGVSNQPQHF. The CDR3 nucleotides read TGTGCCAGTAGTATGAAGGGCGGTGTTAGCAATCAGCCCCAGCATTTT.

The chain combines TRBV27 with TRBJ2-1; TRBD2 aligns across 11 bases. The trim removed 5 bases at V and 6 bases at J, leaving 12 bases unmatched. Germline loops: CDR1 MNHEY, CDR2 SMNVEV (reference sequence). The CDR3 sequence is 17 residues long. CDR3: CASSPSPSGGHLNEQFF. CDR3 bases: TGTGCCAGCAGTCCGTCACCTAGCGGGGGGCACCTCAATGAGCAGTTCTTC.

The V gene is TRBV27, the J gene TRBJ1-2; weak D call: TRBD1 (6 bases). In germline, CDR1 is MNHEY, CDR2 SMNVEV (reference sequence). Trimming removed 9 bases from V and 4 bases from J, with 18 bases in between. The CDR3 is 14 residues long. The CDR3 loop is CASRQGLGPYGYTF. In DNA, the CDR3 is TGTGCCAGTCGGCAGGGGTTGGGTCCCTATGGCTACACCTTC.

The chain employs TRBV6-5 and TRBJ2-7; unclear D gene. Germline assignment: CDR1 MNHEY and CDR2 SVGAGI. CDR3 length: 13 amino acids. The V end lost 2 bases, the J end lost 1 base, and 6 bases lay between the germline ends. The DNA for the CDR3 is TGTGCCAGCAGTTACGTCGGGTCCTACGAGCAGTACTTC. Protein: CASSYVGSYEQYF.

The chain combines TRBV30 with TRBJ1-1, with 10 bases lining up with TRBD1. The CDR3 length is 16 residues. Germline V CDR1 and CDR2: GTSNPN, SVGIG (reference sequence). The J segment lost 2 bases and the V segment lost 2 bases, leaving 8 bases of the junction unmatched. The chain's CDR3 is CAWSPRDRGRNTEAFF. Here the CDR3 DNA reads TGTGCCTGGAGTCCCCGCGACAGGGGGCGAAACACTGAAGCTTTCTTT.

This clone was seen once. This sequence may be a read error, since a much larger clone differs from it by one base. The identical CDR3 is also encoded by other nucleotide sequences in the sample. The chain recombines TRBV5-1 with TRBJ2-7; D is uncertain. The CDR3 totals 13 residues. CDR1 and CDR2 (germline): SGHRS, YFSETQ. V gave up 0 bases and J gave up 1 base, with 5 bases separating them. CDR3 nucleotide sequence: TGCGCCAGCAGCTTGGCCGGGTCCTACGAGCAGTACTTC. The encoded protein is CASSLAGSYEQYF.

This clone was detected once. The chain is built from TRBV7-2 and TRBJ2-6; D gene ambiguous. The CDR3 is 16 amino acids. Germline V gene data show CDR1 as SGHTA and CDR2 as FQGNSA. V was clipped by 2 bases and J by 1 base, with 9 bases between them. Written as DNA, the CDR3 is TGTGCCAGCAGCTTATTTGGCAGGTCTGGGGCCAACGTCCTGACTTTC. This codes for CASSLFGRSGANVLTF.

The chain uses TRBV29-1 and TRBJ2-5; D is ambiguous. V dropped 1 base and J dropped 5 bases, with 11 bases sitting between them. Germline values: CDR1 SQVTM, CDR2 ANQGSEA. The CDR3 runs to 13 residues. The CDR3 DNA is TGCAGCGTTGAAGTTATTAACGGGGAGACCCAGTACTTC. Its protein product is CSVEVINGETQYF.

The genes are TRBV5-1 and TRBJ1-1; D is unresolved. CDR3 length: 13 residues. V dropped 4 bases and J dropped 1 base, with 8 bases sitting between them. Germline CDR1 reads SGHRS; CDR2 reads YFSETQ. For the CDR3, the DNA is TGCGCCAGCAGCCGAACAGAGAACACTGAAGCTTTCTTT. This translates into CASSRTENTEAFF. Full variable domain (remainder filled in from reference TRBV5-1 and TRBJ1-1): KAGVTQTPRYLIKTRGQQVTLSCSPISGHRSVSWYQQTPGQGLQFLFEYFSETQRNKGNFPGRFSGRQFSNSRSEMNVSTLELGDSALYLCASSRTENTEAFFGQGTRLTVV.

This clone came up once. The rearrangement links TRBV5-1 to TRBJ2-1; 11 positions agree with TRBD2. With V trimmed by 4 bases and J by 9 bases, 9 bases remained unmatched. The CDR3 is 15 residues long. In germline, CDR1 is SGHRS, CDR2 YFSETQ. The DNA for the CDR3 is TGCGCCAGCAGCCCGACTAGCGGGGTGGGGGGTGAGCAGTTCTTC. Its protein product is CASSPTSGVGGEQFF. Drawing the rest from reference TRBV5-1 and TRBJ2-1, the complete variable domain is KAGVTQTPRYLIKTRGQQVTLSCSPISGHRSVSWYQQTPGQGLQFLFEYFSETQRNKGNFPGRFSGRQFSNSRSEMNVSTLELGDSALYLCASSPTSGVGGEQFFGPGTRLTVL.

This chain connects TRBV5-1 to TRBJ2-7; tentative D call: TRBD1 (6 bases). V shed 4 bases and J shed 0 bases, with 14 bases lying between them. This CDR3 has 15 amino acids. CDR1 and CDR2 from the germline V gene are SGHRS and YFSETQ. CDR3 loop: CASSPPLDSSYEQYF. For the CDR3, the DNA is TGCGCCAGCAGCCCCCCCCTGGACAGCTCCTACGAGCAGTACTTC.

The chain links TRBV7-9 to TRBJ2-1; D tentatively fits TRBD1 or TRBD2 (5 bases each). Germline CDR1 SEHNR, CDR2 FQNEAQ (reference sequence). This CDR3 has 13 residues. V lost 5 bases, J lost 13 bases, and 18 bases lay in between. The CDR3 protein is CASSPRDPSGQFF. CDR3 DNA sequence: TGTGCCAGCAGCCCCCGGGACCCCTCGGGACAGTTCTTC. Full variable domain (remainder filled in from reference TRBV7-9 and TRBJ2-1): DTGVSQNPRHKITKRGQNVTFRCDPISEHNRLYWYRQTLGQGPEFLTYFQNEAQLEKSRLLSDRFSAERPKGSFSTLEIQRTEQGDSAMYLCASSPRDPSGQFFGPGTRLTVL.

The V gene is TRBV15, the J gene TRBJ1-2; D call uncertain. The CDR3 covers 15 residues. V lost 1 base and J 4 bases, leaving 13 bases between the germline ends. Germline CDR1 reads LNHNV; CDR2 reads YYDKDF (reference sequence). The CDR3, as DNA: TGTGCCACCAGCAGAGCGCAGGACTTCTCCTATGGCTACACCTTC. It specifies CATSRAQDFSYGYTF.

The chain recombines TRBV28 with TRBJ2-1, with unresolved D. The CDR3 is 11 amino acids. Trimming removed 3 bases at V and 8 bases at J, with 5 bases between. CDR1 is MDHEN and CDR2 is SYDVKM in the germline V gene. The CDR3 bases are TGTGCCAGCAGTTTTCGAGATGAGCAGTTCTTC. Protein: CASSFRDEQFF.

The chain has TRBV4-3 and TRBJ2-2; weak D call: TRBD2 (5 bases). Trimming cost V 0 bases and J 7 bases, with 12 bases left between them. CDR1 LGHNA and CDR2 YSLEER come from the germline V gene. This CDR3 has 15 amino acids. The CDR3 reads CASSQERVGSGELFF. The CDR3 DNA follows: TGCGCCAGCAGCCAAGAGCGGGTAGGCAGCGGGGAGCTGTTTTTT.

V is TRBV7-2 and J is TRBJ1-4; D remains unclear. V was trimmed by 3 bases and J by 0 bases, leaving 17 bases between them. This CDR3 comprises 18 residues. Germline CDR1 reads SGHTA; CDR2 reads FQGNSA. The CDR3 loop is CASSLRSVTASTNEKLFF. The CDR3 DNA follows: TGTGCCAGCAGCTTGAGATCGGTAACAGCTTCAACTAATGAAAAACTGTTTTTT. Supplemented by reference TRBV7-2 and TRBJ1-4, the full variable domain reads GAGVSQSPSNKVTEKGKDVELRCDPISGHTALYWYRQSLGQGLEFLIYFQGNSAPDKSGLPSDRFSAERTGGSVSTLTIQRTQQEDSAVYLCASSLRSVTASTNEKLFFGSGTQLSVL.